This T cell receptor beta chain was captured in a study of T cells in Graves' hyperthyroidism and ophthalmopathy. Background on the study: It was at initial diagnosis, before any treatment, that peripheral blood was collected.

With 1 base removed from V and 4 bases from J, the gap between germline ends came to 13 bases. CDR1 is KGHSH and CDR2 is LQKENI in the germline V gene. CDR3 length: 15 amino acids. RNA transcripts served as the template for amplifying TCR beta CDR3 regions. In the first-round RT-PCR of the TCR CDR3, the HTBI primer set was used. TCRdb used MiXCR to reprocess the multiplex PCR reads, holding one entry per CDR3 protein. The table has about 59,000 distinct CDR3 sequences, 53% seen once. The study included ophthalmopathy patients with Clinical Activity Score at least 3, NOSPECS grade at least 4 and duration under 3 months. The authors obtained PBMCs from 10 ml of fresh peripheral blood.

V gene TRBV18 combines with J gene TRBJ1-1; D is uncertain. The sequence derives from a woman aged 55 to 70 with Graves' ophthalmopathy. The specimen was blood. The CDR3 region is CASSPRAPRLTEAFF. The DNA of the CDR3 is TGTGCCAGCTCACCACGGGCCCCAAGACTCACTGAAGCTTTCTTT.